Below, 8 T cell receptor beta chains from the same sample are listed, as sequenced in a study of identical twins. MiXCR, applied by TCRdb to the 5' RACE reads, yields one record per CDR3 protein. The profile covers more than 1.5 million distinct CDR3 sequences, with roughly 35% appearing a single time and about 0.27% taken by the ten largest. Material for sequencing was cord blood. These receptors all stem from a newborn girl in good health.

V and J are TRBV21-1 and TRBJ2-1; TRBD2 is the table's D call and was not checked against the DNA. TRBV21-1 is a pseudogene segment. The CDR3 length is 18 residues. CDR3 nucleotide sequence: TGTGCCAGCAGCAAAGGGGCGACTAGCGGTAGCTCCTACAATGAGCAGTTCTTC. This gives the protein CASSKGATSGSSYNEQFF.

The chain links TRBV6-2 or TRBV6-3 to TRBJ1-6; possibly TRBD1 for D (5 bases). Trimming cost V 0 bases and J 3 bases, with 6 bases left between them. CDR3 size: 15 residues. Germline CDR1 MNHEY, CDR2 SVGEGT. The CDR3, as DNA: TGTGCCAGCAGTTACTCCGGACACTATAATTCACCCCTCCACTTT. Its protein product is CASSYSGHYNSPLHF.

This chain uses TRBV19 with TRBJ2-1; D may be TRBD1 or TRBD2 (5 bases each). The J call may be in error: the DNA end matches TRBJ2-7 better. Germline V gives CDR1 LNHDA, CDR2 SQIVND (reference sequence). The CDR3 runs 14 residues. Here the CDR3 reads CATRGAGTYNEQYF. The CDR3 region has the DNA TGTGCCACCAGAGGTGCAGGGACCTACAATGAGCAGTACTTC.

On this clonotype itself: No DNA is shown, since the ends of the CDR3 on it are uncertain; the CDR3 is the one TCRdb lists. J is TRBJ2-3 and V is TRBV5-6; the table assigns TRBD2, which was not confirmed against the DNA. Per the germline V gene, CDR1 is SGHDT and CDR2 is YYEEEE. The CDR3 spans 16 residues, counting both ends. CDR3 in amino acids: CASRFGEGLRTDTQYF.

Only a few counts were recorded for this clonotype. J is TRBJ2-1 and V is TRBV10-3, with D maybe TRBD1 (6 bases). The CDR3 is 13 residues long. Germline lookup yields CDR1 ENHRY and CDR2 SYGVKD. Trimming shortened V by 4 bases and J by 5 bases, and 9 bases separated the two germline ends. CDR3 protein: CAISGNRDNEQFF. The CDR3 DNA follows: TGTGCCATCAGTGGGAACAGGGACAATGAGCAGTTCTTC.

This chain connects TRBV3-1 to TRBJ2-7; no firm D call. The germline gives CDR1 LGHDT, CDR2 YNNKEL (reference sequence). The V gene lost 0 bases and the J gene lost 0 bases, with 12 bases spanning the gap. The CDR3 totals 16 residues. This chain's CDR3 is CASSQELSVGSYEQYF. CDR3 bases: TGTGCCAGCAGCCAAGAGCTGAGCGTCGGCTCCTACGAGCAGTACTTC.

The J gene is TRBJ1-6, the V gene TRBV27, with unresolved D. Germline V lookup: CDR1 MNHEY, CDR2 SMNVEV (reference sequence). Trimming took off 0 bases at V and 3 bases at J, with 9 bases between the two ends. The CDR3 sequence is 16 residues long. The CDR3 here is CASSLSIADYNSPLHF. The CDR3 DNA follows: TGTGCCAGCAGTTTATCGATTGCCGACTATAATTCACCCCTCCACTTT.

The chain has TRBV9 and TRBJ2-3, with no clear D. The CDR3 has 15 amino acids. The V end lost 0 bases, the J end lost 10 bases, and 18 bases lay between the germline ends. Germline CDR1 reads SGDLS; CDR2 reads YYNGEE. The CDR3 loop reads CASSVDPLKGGAQYF. The CDR3 DNA reads as TGTGCCAGCAGCGTAGACCCTCTTAAGGGTGGGGCGCAGTATTTT.